The entry that follows covers one T cell receptor beta chain sequence. Healthy Caucasians from Russia aged roughly 6 to 95 served as donors. No fewer than 5.5 micrograms of total RNA were isolated from every sample. With a J-beta primer mix and a sample-barcoded 5' primer, a second PCR ran about 7 to 12 cycles. TCRdb called the 5' RACE reads again in MiXCR, with one record for every CDR3 protein. The table lists 650,000 to 700,000 distinct CDR3 sequences, about 30% of them singletons. The data stem from a study of blood T cells in healthy people across ages. CDR3 length equals 16 residues. Trimming stripped 0 bases from V and 5 bases from J, with 13 bases between. Germline assignment: CDR1 LGHNA and CDR2 YSLEER.

Sequencing used blood. The V and J genes are TRBV4-3 and TRBJ2-2; D gene unclear. The receptor was derived from a woman older than 75 in good health. This chain's CDR3 is CASSQDSGSYTGELFF. The CDR3 nucleotides read TGCGCCAGCAGCCAAGATTCGGGTAGTTATACCGGGGAGCTGTTTTTT.